These T cell receptor beta chains were read from a single sample in a study of cytomegalovirus exposure and HLA in healthy donors. Generated by immunoSEQ multiplex PCR, the TCRdb table keeps only in-frame clones and is missing some. The sample has 180,000 or so clones, 65% to 90% seen once. Sample: PBMCs. The source is a woman in her twenties or thirties in good health and CMV-seropositive. Both conserved end residues are part of each CDR3. The order of the fields is D gene, J gene, clone size, V gene, CDR3 DNA, CDR3 protein. D genes are given only for firm matches. Only part of the rows carry a size: once, few, many, or a class if the clone is expanded.

-	TRBJ2-5	-	TRBV10-1	TGCGCCAGCAGTGAGTCGACAGTAGAGACCCAGTACTTC	CASSESTVETQYF
TRBD1	TRBJ1-2	-	TRBV7-9	TGTGCCAGCAGCCCCACCCCCACAGGGGCCTATGGCTACACCTTC	CASSPTPTGAYGYTF
-	TRBJ2-5	-	TRBV7-6	TGTGCCAGCAGCGGACCGGGCGGGGTCCAAGAGACCCAGTACTTC	CASSGPGGVQETQYF
TRBD1	TRBJ2-2	-	TRBV5-1	TGCGCCAGCAGCTCGACAGGGGGCAAGCGCGGGGAGCTGTTTTTT	CASSSTGGKRGELFF
-	TRBJ2-1	-	TRBV27	TGTGCCAGCAGTTTGGTGGGGCAAGAGCAGTTCTTC	CASSLVGQEQFF
-	TRBJ2-7	-	TRBV30	TGTGCCTGGAGGATCCAGGGACACTCCTACGAGCAGTACTTC	CAWRIQGHSYEQYF
-	TRBJ2-1	-	TRBV5-4	TGTGCCAGCAGCGTCGACAGGAACAATGAGCAGTTCTTC	CASSVDRNNEQFF
-	TRBJ1-5	-	TRBV18	TGTGCCAGCTCACCACAGACTGCGAATCAGCCCCAGCATTTT	CASSPQTANQPQHF
TRBD1	TRBJ1-1	once	TRBV6-5	TGTGCCAGCAGCCTGACAGGGACCGCTGAAGCTTTCTTT	CASSLTGTAEAFF
-	TRBJ2-7	-	TRBV7-9	TGTGCCAGCAGCTTTTTTTGGCGGGAAGTCGTTTACGAGCAGTACTTC	CASSFFWREVVYEQYF
TRBD2	TRBJ2-7	-	TRBV18	TGTGCCAGCTCACCACGGGAGGGGACGGTATTCTACGAGCAGTACTTC	CASSPREGTVFYEQYF
TRBD2	TRBJ2-4	-	TRBV30	TGTGCCTGGGATGATGGTAGCGGGATAGTCAGGGACATTCAGTACTTC	CAWDDGSGIVRDIQYF
-	TRBJ1-4	once	TRBV19	TGTGCCAGTAGTGCCCGGATTCAGGTAAAGGATGAAAAACTGTTTTTT	CASSARIQVKDEKLFF
-	TRBJ2-3	-	TRBV6-1	TGTGCCAGCAGCGAAAGGGGGACAGATACGCAGTATTTT	CASSERGTDTQYF
TRBD2	TRBJ2-5	-	TRBV5-6	TGTGCCAGCAGCTTGCAGCGGGAGGGCATCCAAGAGACCCAGTACTTC	CASSLQREGIQETQYF
-	TRBJ1-1	-	TRBV5-6	TGTGCCAGCAGCTTGAGAGGAGACAGTCTCCTAACTTTCTTT	CASSLRGDSLLTFF
-	TRBJ2-1	-	TRBV28	TGTGCCAGCAGTTTACCCAGCTCCTACAATGAGCAGTTCTTC	CASSLPSSYNEQFF
-	TRBJ1-1	-	TRBV9	TGTGCCAGCAGCGCCGGGGGAGGGGTCGGCACTGAAGCTTTCTTT	CASSAGGGVGTEAFF
TRBD1	TRBJ1-1	-	TRBV6-5	TGTGCCAGCAGTCTCCAGAGGGGGCGCACTGAAGCTTTCTTT	CASSLQRGRTEAFF
TRBD1	TRBJ2-7	few	TRBV2	TGTGCCAGCAGCCCACAGGGGTCGGGCCAAGAGCAGTACTTC	CASSPQGSGQEQYF
-	TRBJ1-5	-	TRBV28	TGTGCCAGCACATCCTTTGAGGAACCCCAGCATTTT	CASTSFEEPQHF
TRBD2	TRBJ2-1	-	TRBV25-1	TGTGCCAGTACTAGCGGGAGAGCGTCCTACAATGAGCAGTTCTTC	CASTSGRASYNEQFF
TRBD1	TRBJ1-5	-	TRBV27	TGTGCCAGCAGTAGGGACAGGGTTAGCAATCAGCCCCAGCATTTT	CASSRDRVSNQPQHF
TRBD2	TRBJ2-3	-	TRBV9	TGTGCCAGCAGCGTAAATCCTAGCGGGGCAGATACGCAGTATTTT	CASSVNPSGADTQYF
-	TRBJ2-5	-	TRBV6-1	TGTGCCAGCAGTCCACTGAGCCAAGAGACCCAGTACTTC	CASSPLSQETQYF
TRBD1	TRBJ2-2	-	TRBV18	TGTGCCAGCTCCCCTAGGGGGCCAGGGACCAACACCGGGGAGCTGTTTTTT	CASSPRGPGTNTGELFF
TRBD1	TRBJ2-5	-	TRBV18	TGTGCCAGCTCCCAAGGACAGGGGACAGAGACCCAGTACTTC	CASSQGQGTETQYF
-	TRBJ2-3	few	TRBV29-1	TGCAGCGCGAACCCAGGAGGGGCAGATACGCAGTATTTT	CSANPGGADTQYF
-	TRBJ2-7	-	TRBV5-5	TGTGCCAGCAGCCGGCCAAGTGGGAGCGAGCAGTACTTC	CASSRPSGSEQYF
-	TRBJ2-2	-	TRBV29-1	TGCAGCGTCGAGAAACCGAACACCGGGGAGCTGTTTTTT	CSVEKPNTGELFF
-	TRBJ2-2	few	TRBV18	TGTGCCAGCTCCTGGACGGGGGACACCGGGGAGCTGTTTTTT	CASSWTGDTGELFF
-	TRBJ1-5	-	TRBV6-1	TGTGCCAGCAGTGAAGCTGTCCCTTATAGCAATCAGCCCCAGCATTTT	CASSEAVPYSNQPQHF
TRBD2	TRBJ2-7	-	TRBV10-3	TGTGCCATCAGTGATAGCGGGAGAGACTCCTACGAGCAGTACTTC	CAISDSGRDSYEQYF
TRBD1	TRBJ1-5	-	TRBV6-1	TGTGTTACCCAGGGGGCGCAGAGTCAGCCCCAGCATTTT	CVTQGAQSQPQHF
-	TRBJ2-7	-	TRBV2	TGTGCCAGCAGCGAGGGTTACCGGTACGAGCAGTACTTC	CASSEGYRYEQYF
TRBD1	TRBJ1-5	once	TRBV27	TGTGCCAGCGGTGTCAGGGGGCCCGATAGCAATCAGCCCCAGCATTTT	CASGVRGPDSNQPQHF
-	TRBJ1-1	-	TRBV15	TGTGCCACCAGCAGAGATCCGAGGACTGAAGCTTTCTTT	CATSRDPRTEAFF
TRBD2	TRBJ2-1	once	TRBV10-3	TGTGCCATCAGTCTCCTTCAGGACGGGAGGAGTGAGCAGTTCTTC	CAISLLQDGRSEQFF
TRBD1	TRBJ2-3	-	TRBV2	TGTGCCAGCAATCCGGGACAGACGCAGTATTTT	CASNPGQTQYF
-	TRBJ1-2	-	TRBV11-2	TGTGCCAGCAGCTTACCGAGGGGGAATCGACGAGGTGGTGGCTACACCTTC	CASSLPRGNRRGGGYTF
-	TRBJ1-4	-	TRBV2	TGTGCCACTTTGAGGGAAAAACTGTTTTTT	CATLREKLFF
-	TRBJ1-5	-	TRBV27	TGTGCCAGCAGTTTAAGGGAAAAAAGGGGGCCCCAGCATTTT	CASSLREKRGPQHF
TRBD2	TRBJ2-3	-	TRBV27	TGTGCCAGCAGTTTAGCCGGGACTAGCGGGAGAGATACGCAGTATTTT	CASSLAGTSGRDTQYF
TRBD2	TRBJ2-5	-	TRBV27	TGTGCCAGCAGAGGACTAGCGGCTCCAGGGGCCCAGTACTTC	CASRGLAAPGAQYF
-	TRBJ2-5	-	TRBV9	TGTGCCAGCAGCTTAGGGGGGCCCCAAGAGACCCAGTACTTC	CASSLGGPQETQYF
-	TRBJ1-2	-	TRBV27	TGTGCCAGCAGTTTTGGGGGGTGGTATGGCTACACCTTC	CASSFGGWYGYTF
TRBD1	TRBJ2-3	once	TRBV9	TGTGCCAGCAGCGCATCAGGGGGAGTTCGAGATACGCAGTATTTT	CASSASGGVRDTQYF
-	TRBJ2-7	-	TRBV6-1	TGTGCCAGCAGTGAATTTTCTGGCTTAACCTACGAGCAGTACTTC	CASSEFSGLTYEQYF
-	TRBJ2-5	many	TRBV7-2	TGTGCCAGCAGCTTCACCGGCGGAGAGACCCAGTACTTC	CASSFTGGETQYF
TRBD2	TRBJ2-7	once	TRBV27	TGTGCCAGCAGTTACGCTAGCGGCTACGAGCAGTACTTC	CASSYASGYEQYF
-	TRBJ1-5	once	TRBV7-2	TGTGCCAGCAGCTTAGACGGAGGATCTTATCAGCCCCAGCATTTT	CASSLDGGSYQPQHF
-	TRBJ1-1	-	TRBV28	TGTGCCAGCAGCTCGACAGGAGCGAACACTGAAGCTTTCTTT	CASSSTGANTEAFF
TRBD1	TRBJ1-2	-	TRBV5-1	TGCGCCAGCAGCTTCCGACAGGGACAGATGGACTATGGCTACACCTTC	CASSFRQGQMDYGYTF
TRBD1	TRBJ1-2	-	TRBV5-4	TGTGCCAGCAGTTCCCCCGGGACAGAATCCGTCATGCATGGCTACACCTTC	CASSSPGTESVMHGYTF
TRBD2	TRBJ2-2	-	TRBV9	TGTGCCAGCAGCTTGCGGGAGGGCCTATCCGGGGAGCTGTTTTTT	CASSLREGLSGELFF
-	TRBJ2-3	-	TRBV28	TGTGCCAGCAGTTCCCCTTCGACAGATACGCAGTATTTT	CASSSPSTDTQYF
-	TRBJ1-1	-	TRBV5-1	TGCGCCAGCAGCTTGGCTCAGGGGCCTTCGGACGCTGAAGCTTTCTTT	CASSLAQGPSDAEAFF
-	TRBJ2-1	-	TRBV29-1	TGCAGCGTTCAGGCCACTGGAAACAATGAGCAGTTCTTC	CSVQATGNNEQFF
-	TRBJ2-2	-	TRBV5-1	TGCGCCAGCAGCACCTACAGGGTGGCGAGGACCGGGGAGCTGTTTTTT	CASSTYRVARTGELFF
TRBD1	TRBJ2-3	once	TRBV7-9	TGTGCCAGCAGCTCGGGACAGGCCACAGATACGCAGTATTTT	CASSSGQATDTQYF